The clone carrying this T cell receptor beta chain turned up a few times. Its antigen is unknown. Sequence at one end of the junction differs from germline and may be a read error. This entry is derived from a study of blood T cells in healthy people across ages. Per sample, extraction of total RNA gave at least 5.5 micrograms in every case. Findings and caveats of the study: Researchers said unsorted PBMCs prevented a conclusive naive versus antigen-experienced comparison.

A second roughly 6 to 11 cycle PCR used barcoded and J-beta primers. TCRdb re-called the 5' RACE reads through MiXCR, storing one row per CDR3 protein. Of roughly 1,700,000 distinct CDR3 sequences listed, approximately 30% are singletons. Germline CDR1 and CDR2: SGHKS and YYEKEE (reference sequence). CDR3 length: 16 amino acids. The rearrangement links TRBV5-5 to TRBJ2-3, with 8 bases matching TRBD2. The receptor comes from a woman in her twenties or thirties in good health. Sequencing input: blood. Here the CDR3 reads CASSLGSAGAGDTQYF. Here the CDR3 DNA reads TGTGCTAGCAGCTTGGGGTCAGCGGGAGCGGGGGATACGCAGTATTTT.